This T cell receptor beta chain was sequenced for a study of T-cell memory formation after mild COVID-19. TCRalpha and TCRbeta libraries used 5'RACE with constant-segment primers and UMIs. TCRdb re-called the 5' RACE reads with MiXCR, one entry per CDR3 protein. The sample consists of hundreds of thousands of distinct CDR3 sequences, approximately 15% of them appearing once. This clonotype was observed a handful of times. This CDR3 comprises 12 residues. V shed 4 bases, J shed 10 bases, and the junction held 6 bases outside the gene matches. Germline V gives CDR1 SQVTM, CDR2 ANQGSEA. The chain combines TRBV29-1 with TRBJ2-1; 8 bases are shared with TRBD2. This clonotype was obtained from a man between 18 and 29 years old who had mild COVID-19 (a few samples of this study predate the infection). Cell type and time point are not known. The sample comprised PBMCs or a T cell subset sorted from them (not recorded which). The CDR3 sequence: CSVGRAGGEQFF. CDR3 in DNA: TGCAGCGTTGGTCGGGCGGGGGGCGAGCAGTTCTTC.